Following are 31 T cell receptor beta chains from one sample sequenced in a study of T cell responses to AZD1222 COVID-19 vaccine (dated by TCRdb to the early 2020s). Receptors were amplified or captured by the immunoSEQ multiplex PCR assay. Imported from immuneACCESS, the table was reduced by TCRdb to in-frame sequences with V and J called. These copies leave out some clones; in studies compared against another copy, an unresolved V gene accounts for under half, and the cause of the remainder is not known. Counted in this sample were under 130,000 clones; 88% of them appeared once. Together, the top ten hold about 20% of the sample. Reading the label with the study, this specimen's time point is: baseline before first vaccination. The input for sequencing was peripheral blood, taken on day 0 of AZD1222 vaccination. The receptors shown here come from an adult in good health.

This chain connects TRBV4-2 to TRBJ1-6; TRBD1 aligns across 9 bases. The V gene's germline CDR1 is LGHNA and CDR2 YNFKEQ. The CDR3 length is 15 residues. With V trimmed by 0 bases and J by 8 bases, 2 bases remained unmatched. The CDR3 region is CASSQDGTGYSPLHF. The CDR3 nucleotides read TGTGCCAGCAGCCAAGATGGGACAGGGTATTCACCCCTCCACTTT.

This clone was seen just once. This CDR3 is CASSYAGTLTEAFF. In nucleotides, the CDR3 is TGTGCCAGCAGTTACGCTGGGACTCTCACTGAAGCTTTCTTT. The gene calls are TRBV6-5 and TRBJ1-1, with D tentatively TRBD1 (5 bases). Germline CDR1 MNHEY, CDR2 SVGAGI. CDR3 size: 14 residues. Trimming removed 2 bases at V and 4 bases at J, with 11 bases between.

Only a few counts were recorded for this clone. This chain connects TRBV27 to TRBJ2-3, with 14 bases fitting TRBD2. Trimming removed 4 bases from V and 0 bases from J; junction bases left unmatched: 12. CDR1 is MNHEY, CDR2 SMNVEV, per germline (reference sequence). This CDR3 contains 20 residues. The CDR3 region is CASSSRRPGLAGESTDTQYF. As DNA, the CDR3 is TGTGCCAGCAGTTCGAGACGTCCGGGACTAGCGGGAGAAAGCACAGATACGCAGTATTTT.

This clone was recorded once. The chain employs TRBV5-6 and TRBJ2-7, with D perhaps matching TRBD1 (5 bases). V was clipped by 3 bases and J by 3 bases, with 7 bases between them. Germline CDR1 and CDR2: SGHDT and YYEEEE. The CDR3 runs to 12 residues. The CDR3, as DNA: TGTGCCAGCAGCTACCAGGGCTACGAGCAGTACTTC. Translated: CASSYQGYEQYF.

The rearrangement joins TRBV19 to TRBJ2-2; D is unresolved. Germline V gives CDR1 LNHDA, CDR2 SQIVND (reference sequence). Trimming took 3 bases from V and 0 from J, leaving 8 bases between them. The CDR3 is 15 amino acids. The DNA of the CDR3 is TGTGCCAGTAGTATCGAAGGCACGAACACCGGGGAGCTGTTTTTT. It encodes CASSIEGTNTGELFF.

V and J are TRBV25-1 and TRBJ2-2, with D uncertain. Looked up from germline, CDR1 is MGHDK and CDR2 is SYGVNS. Trimming removed 4 bases from V and 7 bases from J, with 4 bases in between. The CDR3 has 11 residues. In DNA, the CDR3 is TGTGCCAGCAGTGGGTACGGGGAGCTGTTTTTT. Its translation is CASSGYGELFF. Using reference TRBV25-1 and TRBJ2-2 for the parts outside the CDR3, the full variable domain is EADIYQTPRYLVIGTGKKITLECSQTMGHDKMYWYQQDPGMELHLIHYSYGVNSTEKGDLSSESTVSRIRTEHFPLTLESARPSHTSQYLCASSGYGELFFGEGSRLTVL.

This chain connects TRBV19 to TRBJ1-5, with a tentative D call TRBD1 (5 bases). Germline V lookup: CDR1 LNHDA, CDR2 SQIVND (reference sequence). V was shortened by 1 base and J by 3 bases, with 16 bases between the two germline ends. This CDR3 contains 17 residues. DNA for the CDR3: TGTGCCAGTAGTATAGCCCCTGGGGGACCCTCCAATCAGCCCCAGCATTTT. As protein: CASSIAPGGPSNQPQHF. Variable domain in full (rest from reference TRBV19 and TRBJ1-5): DGGITQSPKYLFRKEGQNVTLSCEQNLNHDAMYWYRQDPGQGLRLIYYSQIVNDFQKGDIAEGYSVSREKKESFPLTVTSAQKNPTAFYLCASSIAPGGPSNQPQHFGDGTRLSIL.

This clone showed up just once. This sequence joins TRBV5-1 and TRBJ1-6; D is unresolved. The CDR3 runs to 15 residues. Germline V CDR1 and CDR2: SGHRS, YFSETQ. V lost 0 bases, J lost 6 bases, and 10 bases lay in between. The CDR3 loop is CASSLAGVTNSPLHF. For the CDR3, the DNA is TGCGCCAGCAGCTTGGCCGGGGTCACTAATTCACCCCTCCACTTT. Variable domain in full (rest from reference TRBV5-1 and TRBJ1-6): KAGVTQTPRYLIKTRGQQVTLSCSPISGHRSVSWYQQTPGQGLQFLFEYFSETQRNKGNFPGRFSGRQFSNSRSEMNVSTLELGDSALYLCASSLAGVTNSPLHFGNGTRLTVT.

Comments on this clone: The same CDR3 also results from other DNA sequences found in this sample. This rearrangement joins TRBV7-9 to TRBJ2-7; D uncertain. Germline CDR1 is SEHNR and CDR2 is FQNEAQ (reference sequence). The CDR3 covers 11 residues. V lost 5 bases, J lost 1 base, and 3 bases lay in between. CDR3 in DNA: TGTGCCAGCAGCCTATCCTACGAGCAGTACTTC. This gives the protein CASSLSYEQYF.

This chain connects TRBV6-6 to TRBJ1-2; no firm D call. Trimming cost V 2 bases and J 1 base, with 5 bases left between them. CDR1 is MNHNY and CDR2 is SVGAGI in the germline V gene (reference sequence). The CDR3 runs 13 residues. The CDR3: CASSYDGNYGYTF. CDR3 DNA sequence: TGTGCCAGCAGTTACGACGGTAACTATGGCTACACCTTC.

The chain has TRBV27 and TRBJ1-2, with a weak D call TRBD1 (5 bases). Trimming pared 6 bases from V and 7 bases from J, leaving 21 bases between. This CDR3 region has 15 residues. Germline lookup yields CDR1 MNHEY and CDR2 SMNVEV (reference sequence). CDR3 nucleotide sequence: TGTGCCAGCAGACCCGGGGGACGGGGGGAAAGTGGCTACACCTTC. It codes for CASRPGGRGESGYTF.

The rearrangement uses TRBV7-2 and TRBJ1-2; D may be TRBD1 (5 bases). Trimming removed 3 bases from V and 0 bases from J, with 8 bases in between. The CDR3 is 14 amino acids. The V gene's germline CDR1 is SGHTA and CDR2 FQGNSA. The CDR3 DNA follows: TGTGCCAGCAGCTTGGACAAAACTAACTATGGCTACACCTTC. Translation gives CASSLDKTNYGYTF.

The chain employs TRBV6-2 or TRBV6-3 and TRBJ1-1, with a tentative D call TRBD1 (6 bases). V was shortened by 2 bases and J by 4 bases, with 11 bases between the two germline ends. The CDR3 contains 14 residues. Germline V gene data show CDR1 as MNHEY and CDR2 as SVGEGT. In nucleotides, the CDR3 is TGTGCCAGCAGTTACGGACAGACGGTCACTGAAGCTTTCTTT. It encodes CASSYGQTVTEAFF.

This clone was detected once. This chain joins TRBV7-6 and TRBJ2-5; 11 bases line up with TRBD2. Per the germline V gene, CDR1 is SGHVS and CDR2 is FNYEAQ. The CDR3 is 15 residues long. V shed 1 base, J shed 4 bases, and the junction held 2 bases outside the gene matches. For the CDR3, the DNA is TGTGCCAGCAGCTTAGGCCTAGCGGGGGGAGAGACCCAGTACTTC. It is translated as CASSLGLAGGETQYF.

CDR3 coding DNA: TGTGCCAGCAGTAGGGGGGGAAGCAATCAGCCCCAGCATTTT. Its translation: CASSRGGSNQPQHF. This chain joins TRBV7-9 and TRBJ1-5, with a tentative D call TRBD1 (6 bases). V lost 6 bases and J lost 1, with 10 bases in between. Germline V gene sequence: CDR1 SEHNR, CDR2 FQNEAQ (reference sequence). This CDR3 is 14 amino acids long.

The chain combines TRBV27 with TRBJ1-5; 9 bases are shared with TRBD1. Germline lookup yields CDR1 MNHEY and CDR2 SMNVEV (reference sequence). The CDR3 sequence is 15 residues long. V lost 7 bases to trimming and J lost 7 bases; unmatched junction nucleotides: 11. The CDR3 reads CASTPAGQGWQPQHF. In DNA, the CDR3 is TGTGCCAGCACCCCGGCGGGACAGGGTTGGCAGCCCCAGCATTTT.

The chain uses TRBV11-2 and TRBJ2-4; possibly TRBD2 for D (5 bases). This CDR3 spans 13 amino acids. Per germline, CDR1 SGHAT and CDR2 FQNNGV. The germline V and J ends were trimmed by 1 base and 9 bases, with 10 bases remaining between them. CDR3 nucleotides: TGTGCCAGCAGCTTAGGGGAAGGACTCATTCAGTACTTC. Translating it yields CASSLGEGLIQYF.

The rearrangement joins TRBV6-6 to TRBJ1-5; TRBD1 might be the D (5 bases). Looked up from germline, CDR1 is MNHNY and CDR2 is SVGAGI (reference sequence). The V and J ends lost 0 bases and 7 bases respectively, with 10 bases between them. This CDR3 region has 14 residues. CDR3 DNA sequence: TGTGCCAGCAGTTACTCCCAGGGAGAACAGCCCCAGCATTTT. This encodes CASSYSQGEQPQHF.

The chain uses TRBV9 and TRBJ2-5; 8 positions match TRBD1. Germline assignment: CDR1 SGDLS and CDR2 YYNGEE. The CDR3 is 19 residues long. Unmatched junction bases numbered 18, after V lost 1 base and J lost 4 bases. CDR3 in DNA: TGTGCCAGCAGCGTAAGGTCCTTCAATTACGGGACAGGAGGAGAGACCCAGTACTTC. Translation gives CASSVRSFNYGTGGETQYF.

This chain uses TRBV28 with TRBJ2-3; no definite D call. The CDR3 is 16 amino acids. Trimming removed 7 bases from V and 4 bases from J, with 21 bases in between. The germline CDR1 and CDR2 sequences are MDHEN and SYDVKM. The CDR3: CASIPPSLAGPDTQYF. The CDR3 DNA sequence: TGTGCCAGCATCCCCCCCTCTTTGGCCGGGCCAGATACGCAGTATTTT.

CDR3 region: CASSYRGSQETQYF. Here the CDR3 DNA reads TGTGCCAGCAGTTACCGGGGGAGCCAAGAGACCCAGTACTTC. The rearrangement joins TRBV25-1 to TRBJ2-5; perhaps TRBD2 as D (6 bases). Looked up from germline, CDR1 is MGHDK and CDR2 is SYGVNS. The CDR3 spans 14 residues. Trimming removed 5 bases at V and 1 base at J, with 11 bases between.

The V gene is TRBV2, the J gene TRBJ1-6; D might be TRBD1 (5 bases). CDR3 length: 13 residues. The germline V and J ends were trimmed by 7 bases and 6 bases, with 10 bases remaining between them. Germline lookup yields CDR1 SNHLY and CDR2 FYNNEI. For the CDR3, the DNA is TGTGCCAGCATCCGGGACGGTAATTCACCCCTCCACTTT. Translated: CASIRDGNSPLHF.

V is TRBV18 and J is TRBJ2-7; possible D gene TRBD1, 5 bases. Trimming shortened V by 0 bases and J by 11 bases, and 11 bases separated the two germline ends. This CDR3 is 12 amino acids long. Germline CDR1 and CDR2: KGHSH and LQKENI. In DNA, the CDR3 is TGTGCCAGCTCACCACCCCAGGGTTTGGAGTACTTC. As protein: CASSPPQGLEYF. Combining the CDR3 with reference TRBV18 and TRBJ2-7 gives the whole variable domain NAGVMQNPRHLVRRRGQEARLRCSPMKGHSHVYWYRQLPEEGLKFMVYLQKENIIDESGMPKERFSAEFPKEGPSILRIQQVVRGDSAAYFCASSPPQGLEYFGPGTRLTVT.

The V and J genes are TRBV6-6 and TRBJ2-5; TRBD2 matches 14 bases. The CDR3 covers 16 residues. Germline loops: CDR1 MNHNY, CDR2 SVGAGI (reference sequence). J gave up 2 bases and V 4 bases, and 3 bases lay outside the gene matches. The CDR3 DNA reads TGTGCCAGCAGTTTCCGACTAGCGGGGGGGCAAGAGACCCAGTACTTC. Translated, it gives CASSFRLAGGQETQYF.

The chain is built from TRBV18 and TRBJ2-7; 9 bases are shared with TRBD1. The CDR3 is 15 amino acids. The junction had 11 bases not matched to a gene; V was cut back by 6 bases and J by 5 bases. The germline V gene has CDR1 KGHSH and CDR2 LQKENI. CDR3 in amino acids: CASSRSGQGSDEQYF. CDR3 bases: TGTGCCAGCTCCCGATCGGGACAGGGTAGCGACGAGCAGTACTTC.

V is TRBV4-1 and J is TRBJ2-5, with 12 nucleotides matching TRBD2. The V segment lost 1 base and the J segment 5 bases; nucleotides outside the gene matches: 14. Germline V CDR1 and CDR2: MGHRA, YSYEKL. The CDR3 extends over 19 amino acids. The CDR3: CASSQAVLRTSGTDETQYF. For the CDR3, the DNA is TGCGCCAGCAGCCAAGCGGTCTTGAGGACTAGCGGGACAGACGAGACCCAGTACTTC.

The chain combines TRBV29-1 with TRBJ2-1; 15 bases match TRBD2. The V and J ends lost 5 bases and 8 bases, in that order; junction bases with no gene match: 13. The length of the CDR3 is 17 residues. From germline, CDR1 is SQVTM and CDR2 ANQGSEA. CDR3 nucleotides: TGCAGCGTTCCCCCGGCCTGGACTAGCGGGAGGGGGGATGAGCAGTTCTTC. It specifies CSVPPAWTSGRGDEQFF.

This clone has only one observation. The CDR3 DNA sequence: TGTGCCACCAGTGAGGGCAGCAACTATGGCTACACCTTC. This translates into CATSEGSNYGYTF. The chain couples TRBV24-1 to TRBJ1-2; D unresolved. V was trimmed by 4 bases and J by 2 bases, leaving 7 bases between them. This CDR3 has 13 amino acids. Germline assignment: CDR1 KGHDR and CDR2 SFDVKD.

The chain joins TRBV16 to TRBJ1-2, with 7 bases fitting TRBD1. CDR1 and CDR2 from the germline V gene are KGHSY and FQNENV. V dropped 2 bases and J dropped 8; count of bases not matched to a gene: 5. This CDR3 comprises 13 residues. CDR3 DNA: TGTGCCAGCAGCCAAGAGGGGGCGCGAGGCTACACCTTC. It is translated as CASSQEGARGYTF.

This clone came up a few times. This chain joins TRBV28 and TRBJ1-3; no reliable D call. V was shortened by 8 bases and J by 2 bases, with 4 bases between the two germline ends. The CDR3 runs 11 residues. The germline V gene has CDR1 MDHEN and CDR2 SYDVKM. CDR3 amino acids: CASLTGNTIYF. The DNA of the CDR3 is TGTGCCAGCCTTACTGGAAACACCATATATTTT.

The V gene is TRBV28, the J gene TRBJ1-5, with 8 positions matching TRBD1. CDR1 and CDR2 from the germline V gene are MDHEN and SYDVKM. V gave up 3 bases and J gave up 5 bases; unmatched junction bases: 6. The CDR3 is 15 amino acids. The DNA of the CDR3 is TGTGCCAGCAGTTTCAACAGACAGGGGTATCAGCCCCAGCATTTT. Translating gives CASSFNRQGYQPQHF.